Sequencing of this TCR beta chain was carried out in a study of monozygotic twins with inflammatory bowel disease. The CDR3 covers 13 residues. UMIs incorporating a 6-nucleotide sample barcode were appended by means of template switching. TCRdb reanalyzed the 5' RACE reads, giving one entry per CDR3 protein sequence and no DNA. The sample has about 160,000 distinct CDR3 sequences. Material for sequencing was blood. This rearrangement joins TRBV12-3 or TRBV12-4 to TRBJ2-3. This clonotype was sampled from a human donor with ulcerative colitis or Crohn's disease, or a healthy co-twin of an affected twin (not recorded which). CDR3 amino acids: CASSLARHPAQYF.